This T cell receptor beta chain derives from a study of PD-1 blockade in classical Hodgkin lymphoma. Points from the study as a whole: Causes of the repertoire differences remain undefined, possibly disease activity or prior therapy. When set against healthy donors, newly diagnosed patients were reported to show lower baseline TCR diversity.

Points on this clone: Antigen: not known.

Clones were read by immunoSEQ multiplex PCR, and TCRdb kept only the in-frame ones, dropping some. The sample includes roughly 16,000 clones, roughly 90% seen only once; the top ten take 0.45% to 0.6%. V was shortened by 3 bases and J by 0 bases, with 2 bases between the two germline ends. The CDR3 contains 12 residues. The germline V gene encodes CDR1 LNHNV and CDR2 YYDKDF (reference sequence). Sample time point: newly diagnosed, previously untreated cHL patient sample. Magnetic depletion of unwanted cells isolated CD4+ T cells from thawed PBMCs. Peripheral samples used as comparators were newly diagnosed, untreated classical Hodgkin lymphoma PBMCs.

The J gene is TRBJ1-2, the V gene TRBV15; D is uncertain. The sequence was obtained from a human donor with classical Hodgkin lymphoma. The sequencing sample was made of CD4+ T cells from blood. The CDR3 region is CATSSANYGYTF. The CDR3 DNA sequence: TGTGCCACCAGCAGCGCTAACTATGGCTACACCTTC.